What follows are 22 T cell receptor beta chains derived from one specimen sequenced in a study of human T cells and chemical hapten exposure. Time point of the sample: patch test 3, about 24 weeks after DPC sensitization. Described treatment: therapeutic diphenylcyclopropenone sensitization with weekly scalp DPC. TCRdb re-called the RACE reads with MiXCR, one entry per CDR3 protein. The repertoire has about 190,000 distinct CDR3 sequences, under 25% of them found once; the top ten carry roughly 2.3%. This specimen consisted of whole blood, obtained in connection with sensitization to the hapten diphenylcyclopropenone (DPC). The receptors derive from a woman aged 40 to 55 with alopecia areata. Some clones in this sample may be carry-over from other donors' samples.

This clonotype turned up a few times. Written as DNA, the CDR3 is TGTGCCAGCAGCGTAGGAGCAGGGGGCGGTCGAGAGACCCAGTACTTC. Translating gives CASSVGAGGGRETQYF. This sequence joins TRBV9 and TRBJ2-5, with TRBD1 matching over 8 bases. Germline V gene sequence: CDR1 SGDLS, CDR2 YYNGEE. After removal of 0 bases from V and 4 bases from J, the junction contained 8 bases not matched to a gene. This CDR3 has 16 residues.

V and J are TRBV5-5 and TRBJ1-2; D is unresolved. The CDR3 is 13 residues long. Germline V gene data show CDR1 as SGHKS and CDR2 as YYEKEE (reference sequence). The germline V and J ends were trimmed by 1 base and 4 bases, with 8 bases remaining between them. The CDR3 spells CASSLISAYGYTF. CDR3 coding DNA: TGTGCCAGCAGCTTGATAAGCGCCTATGGCTACACCTTC. Full variable domain (remainder filled in from reference TRBV5-5 and TRBJ1-2): DAGVTQSPTHLIKTRGQQVTLRCSPISGHKSVSWYQQVLGQGPQFIFQYYEKEERGRGNFPDRFSARQFPNYSSELNVNALLLGDSALYLCASSLISAYGYTFGSGTRLTVV.

This clonotype appeared a few times. The chain has TRBV28 and TRBJ2-3, with TRBD2 identical over 8 bases. With V trimmed by 8 bases and J by 6 bases, 7 bases remained unmatched. CDR1 and CDR2 from the germline V gene are MDHEN and SYDVKM. The CDR3 runs 13 residues. The CDR3 spells CASWGRGVDTQYF. The CDR3, as DNA: TGTGCCAGCTGGGGGCGGGGGGTCGATACGCAGTATTTT.

This clonotype occurred a few times. CDR3 loop: CASSFQQETQYF. CDR3 DNA: TGTGCCAGCAGCTTTCAGCAAGAGACCCAGTACTTC. The V and J genes are TRBV11-2 and TRBJ2-5, with D uncertain. Germline CDR1 SGHAT, CDR2 FQNNGV. The V and J ends lost 3 bases and 2 bases respectively, with 4 bases between them. The CDR3 has 12 amino acids.

CDR3 DNA: TGTGCCAGCAGCCCTCCAGGGGACTCCTACAATGAGCAGTTCTTC. Translated: CASSPPGDSYNEQFF. The rearrangement links TRBV7-9 to TRBJ2-1, with D tentatively TRBD1 (6 bases). This CDR3 region has 15 residues. The V and J ends lost 5 bases and 0 bases respectively, with 11 bases between them. CDR1 SEHNR and CDR2 FQNEAQ come from the germline V gene (reference sequence).

Only a few counts were recorded for this clonotype. This chain links TRBV20-1 with TRBJ1-1; unclear D gene. This CDR3 has 15 amino acids. The germline gives CDR1 DFQATT, CDR2 SNEGSKA (reference sequence). The germline V and J ends were trimmed by 0 bases and 6 bases, with 17 bases remaining between them. CDR3 sequence reads: CSARDLRVLSPEAFF. In DNA, the CDR3 is TGCAGTGCTAGAGATCTAAGGGTTCTCTCCCCTGAAGCTTTCTTT.

In this sample, this clonotype turned up a few times. This chain joins TRBV24-1 and TRBJ1-2; D ambiguous. V was trimmed by 4 bases and J by 5 bases, leaving 13 bases between them. Per germline, CDR1 KGHDR and CDR2 SFDVKD. The CDR3 length is 14 residues. The CDR3, as DNA: TGTGCCACCAGTGAGGGCGGAAGAAGGTATGGCTACACCTTC. Encoded protein: CATSEGGRRYGYTF.

The gene calls are TRBV10-3 and TRBJ2-2; maybe TRBD2 (7 bases). From germline, CDR1 is ENHRY and CDR2 SYGVKD. Trimming took 10 bases from V and 2 from J, leaving 20 bases between them. CDR3 length: 16 amino acids. CDR3 in amino acids: CATRRGQEPNTGELFF. DNA for the CDR3: TGTGCCACCAGGCGGGGGCAGGAACCTAACACCGGGGAGCTGTTTTTT.

The gene calls are TRBV24-1 and TRBJ2-3, with 13 bases fitting TRBD2. The trim removed 0 bases at V and 3 bases at J, leaving 2 bases unmatched. Germline loops: CDR1 KGHDR, CDR2 SFDVKD. The CDR3 sequence is 17 residues long. Here the CDR3 DNA reads TGTGCCACCAGTGATTTGCGGACTAGCGGGAGTACAGATACGCAGTATTTT. Encoded protein: CATSDLRTSGSTDTQYF.

This clonotype was counted a few times. This chain links TRBV5-1 with TRBJ2-7, with TRBD1 matching 8 bases. With V trimmed by 3 bases and J by 3 bases, 11 bases remained unmatched. CDR1 and CDR2 (germline): SGHRS, YFSETQ. CDR3 length: 16 residues. The CDR3 loop reads CASSSSIQGGSYEQYF. The CDR3 DNA sequence: TGCGCCAGCAGCTCGTCAATACAGGGGGGAAGCTACGAGCAGTACTTC.

This clonotype was detected ten times or more. The chain recombines TRBV4-3 with TRBJ1-5; no firm D call. V lost 1 base, J lost 0 bases, and 16 bases lay in between. The CDR3 consists of 18 residues. Germline values: CDR1 LGHNA, CDR2 YSLEER. CDR3 nucleotide sequence: TGCGCCAGCAGCCAAGTTCCGCTCCTGACCCATAGCAATCAGCCCCAGCATTTT. It specifies CASSQVPLLTHSNQPQHF.

The rearrangement joins TRBV4-3 to TRBJ2-5; TRBD2 is a possible D gene (5 bases). Trimming pared 4 bases from V and 2 bases from J, leaving 17 bases between. CDR3 length: 16 residues. Germline assignment: CDR1 LGHNA and CDR2 YSLEER. The CDR3 is CASSPGSPTSQETQYF. The CDR3 DNA reads as TGCGCCAGCAGCCCGGGAAGCCCCACTAGTCAAGAGACCCAGTACTTC.

This clonotype appeared a few times. The gene calls are TRBV29-1 and TRBJ1-2, with D possibly TRBD1 on 6 matching bases. CDR1 is SQVTM, CDR2 ANQGSEA, per germline. V lost 2 bases to trimming and J lost 6 bases, with 13 bases between them. CDR3 size: 13 residues. Written as DNA, the CDR3 is TGCAGCGTTGAAAGGGCAGGGGAGGATGGCTACACCTTC. Residues: CSVERAGEDGYTF.

In its sample, this clonotype was seen many times. This chain connects TRBV20-1 to TRBJ1-1, with a possible D match to TRBD1 (5 bases). In germline, CDR1 is DFQATT, CDR2 SNEGSKA (reference sequence). The CDR3 covers 15 residues. V shed 3 bases and J shed 1 base, with 15 bases lying between them. CDR3 residues: CSAREGAPSNTEAFF. The CDR3 DNA reads as TGCAGTGCTAGGGAAGGGGCGCCTTCGAACACTGAAGCTTTCTTT.

This clonotype was seen a handful of times. The genes are TRBV29-1 and TRBJ2-3; no reliable D call. The germline V gene encodes CDR1 SQVTM and CDR2 ANQGSEA. Trimming removed 4 bases from V and 2 bases from J, with 10 bases in between. The CDR3 totals 13 residues. CDR3 nucleotides: TGCAGCGTTGTTGGCAGCCTCACAGATACGCAGTATTTT. Translating gives CSVVGSLTDTQYF.

This clonotype has a count of ten or more. The chain recombines TRBV29-1 with TRBJ2-7, with TRBD2 matching 7 bases. The trim removed 0 bases at V and 6 bases at J, leaving 5 bases unmatched. Looked up from germline, CDR1 is SQVTM and CDR2 is ANQGSEA. The CDR3 length is 13 residues. The CDR3, as DNA: TGCAGCGTTGAAGATCGGGGGGTTGGCGAGCAGTACTTC. It encodes CSVEDRGVGEQYF.

This clonotype was observed a few times. V and J are TRBV29-1 and TRBJ2-3; 7 positions match TRBD1. The trim removed 7 bases at V and 3 bases at J, leaving 7 bases unmatched. CDR3 size: 13 residues. CDR1 SQVTM and CDR2 ANQGSEA come from the germline V gene. DNA of the CDR3: TGCAGCGCTGACAGGGTAGGGACAGATACGCAGTATTTT. This encodes CSADRVGTDTQYF.

The chain carries TRBV30 and TRBJ1-5, with D maybe TRBD1 (6 bases). V dropped 4 bases and J dropped 4 bases, with 14 bases sitting between them. This CDR3 has 14 amino acids. Germline V gives CDR1 GTSNPN, CDR2 SVGIG (reference sequence). This CDR3 reads CAWNTGYPNQPQHF. The CDR3 DNA follows: TGTGCCTGGAATACAGGGTACCCGAATCAGCCCCAGCATTTT.

This clonotype was counted only a few times. The chain carries TRBV4-3 and TRBJ2-7; D remains unclear. Germline V gene lookup returns CDR1 LGHNA and CDR2 YSLEER. Trimming took off 0 bases at V and 6 bases at J, with 15 bases between the two ends. The CDR3 is 15 amino acids. The DNA for the CDR3 is TGCGCCAGCAGCCAAGATATGAATTCGGTAAGCGAGCAGTACTTC. Translated, it gives CASSQDMNSVSEQYF.

This rearrangement joins TRBV12-3 or TRBV12-4 to TRBJ1-2; no clear D gene. This CDR3 spans 15 amino acids. The V end was cut by 5 bases, the J end by 4 bases, with 17 bases between. CDR3 protein: CASSVGYPGIYGYTF. The CDR3 region has the DNA TGTGCCAGCAGTGTGGGGTATCCGGGGATCTATGGCTACACCTTC.

The V gene is TRBV20-1, the J gene TRBJ1-2; D is unclear. Trimming took 1 base from V and 5 from J, leaving 5 bases between them. This CDR3 spans 11 amino acids. The germline gives CDR1 DFQATT, CDR2 SNEGSKA (reference sequence). The DNA of the CDR3 is TGCAGTGCTAGAGGAGCTTATGGCTACACCTTC. Its translation: CSARGAYGYTF.

The chain combines TRBV9 with TRBJ2-1; TRBD2 might be the D (6 bases). The CDR3 contains 15 residues. Germline CDR1 reads SGDLS; CDR2 reads YYNGEE. Trimming stripped 0 bases from V and 4 bases from J, with 11 bases between. In nucleotides, the CDR3 is TGTGCCAGCAGCGTAGCCCAGCGGGCTTACAATGAGCAGTTCTTC. Translation: CASSVAQRAYNEQFF.